The 25 T cell receptor beta chains below were found in one sample sequenced in a study of control samples from healthy donors and cancer patients. Here immunoSEQ multiplex PCR was the method, and the copy in TCRdb shows in-frame clones only, minus some. The sample comprises 120,000 or so clones, just over 90% of which are singletons, and approximately 8% rests with the top ten. Sequencing input: blood. All receptors come from a woman aged 18-29 years in good health.

This chain links TRBV7-2 with TRBJ1-6; TRBD1 might be the D (6 bases). V shed 7 bases and J shed 8 bases, with 15 bases lying between them. CDR3 size: 14 residues. Germline lookup yields CDR1 SGHTA and CDR2 FQGNSA. CDR3 in amino acids: CASTQQGFYSPLHF. The CDR3 DNA is TGTGCCAGCACTCAACAGGGTTTCTATTCACCCCTCCACTTT.

The gene calls are TRBV12-3 or TRBV12-4 and TRBJ2-7, with TRBD1 identical over 8 bases. V gave up 7 bases and J gave up 3 bases; unmatched junction bases: 5. The length of the CDR3 is 13 residues. The chain's CDR3 is CASTDRGDYEQYF. In DNA form, the CDR3 reads TGTGCCAGCACCGACAGGGGAGACTACGAGCAGTACTTC.

The rearrangement joins TRBV14 to TRBJ2-2, with 8 nucleotides matching TRBD2. Germline CDR1 and CDR2: SGHDN and FVKESK. The CDR3 runs 16 residues. The V segment lost 4 bases and the J segment 5 bases; nucleotides outside the gene matches: 9. The CDR3 protein is CASSPHKERGTGELFF. CDR3 DNA: TGTGCCAGCAGCCCCCATAAGGAGCGGGGGACCGGGGAGCTGTTTTTT.

The rearrangement uses TRBV7-2 and TRBJ1-5, with D perhaps matching TRBD1 (5 bases). Germline values: CDR1 SGHTA, CDR2 FQGNSA. Trimming cost V 0 bases and J 7 bases, with 16 bases left between them. The CDR3 sequence is 16 residues long. CDR3 loop: CASSLAGAGGGQPQHF. The CDR3 bases are TGTGCCAGCAGCTTAGCTGGGGCAGGAGGCGGACAGCCCCAGCATTTT.

V usage is TRBV3-1 (or the pseudogene TRBV3-2) and J usage is TRBJ2-3; 8 nucleotides line up with TRBD2. In germline, CDR1 is LGHDT, CDR2 YNNKEL (reference sequence). The CDR3 loop spans 19 amino acids. With V trimmed by 4 bases and J by 3 bases, 18 bases remained unmatched. The CDR3 spells CASSLFSGIIVGKTDTQYF. In DNA form, the CDR3 reads TGTGCCAGCAGCCTTTTTAGCGGGATCATAGTCGGCAAAACAGATACGCAGTATTTT.

V is TRBV6-5 and J is TRBJ1-2; D is ambiguous. Trimming left V 5 bases short and J 2 bases short, with 3 bases between. Germline V gene lookup returns CDR1 MNHEY and CDR2 SVGAGI. This CDR3 is 11 amino acids long. CDR3 sequence reads: CASSLNYGYTF. As DNA, the CDR3 is TGTGCCAGCAGTCTAAACTATGGCTACACCTTC.

The CDR3 region is CASSPPGGGVGEKLFF. CDR3 DNA: TGTGCCAGCAGTCCGCCGGGGGGGGGCGTAGGTGAAAAACTGTTTTTT. This chain connects TRBV28 to TRBJ1-4; D may be TRBD1 (6 bases). The V gene lost 5 bases and the J gene lost 7 bases, with 20 bases spanning the gap. The CDR3 runs 16 residues. Germline CDR1 reads MDHEN; CDR2 reads SYDVKM.

The chain combines TRBV3-1 (or the pseudogene TRBV3-2) with TRBJ1-4; TRBD1 is a possible D gene (6 bases). CDR1 and CDR2 from the germline V gene are LGHDT and YNNKEL (reference sequence). The CDR3 runs 14 residues. V was clipped by 4 bases and J by 2 bases, with 8 bases between them. The chain's CDR3 is CASSRQGTNEKLFF. The CDR3 region has the DNA TGTGCCAGCAGCCGCCAGGGGACTAATGAAAAACTGTTTTTT.

This clone was seen only once. The rearrangement uses TRBV28 and TRBJ2-7; 7 bases match TRBD1. The CDR3 totals 14 residues. After removal of 10 bases from V and 2 bases from J, the junction contained 11 bases not matched to a gene. The germline gives CDR1 MDHEN, CDR2 SYDVKM. The CDR3 DNA reads TGTGCCACTACAAAACGACAGGGAACCTACGAGCAGTACTTC. Its translation: CATTKRQGTYEQYF.

The chain combines TRBV27 with TRBJ2-1; 9 bases are shared with TRBD2. V shed 4 bases, J shed 6 bases, and the junction held 22 bases outside the gene matches. Per the germline V gene, CDR1 is MNHEY and CDR2 is SMNVEV (reference sequence). This CDR3 has 20 residues. For the CDR3, the DNA is TGTGCCAGCAGTTCTTTTCACGCGGGAGGGCCTTTTATCACGAGCAATGAGCAGTTCTTC. It is translated as CASSSFHAGGPFITSNEQFF.

The rearrangement uses TRBV29-1 and TRBJ2-7; the D is unclear. Germline assignment: CDR1 SQVTM and CDR2 ANQGSEA. This CDR3 region has 18 residues. V gave up 1 base and J gave up 0 bases, with 22 bases separating them. CDR3 sequence: CSVEGISANKLSSYEQYF. Here the CDR3 DNA reads TGCAGCGTTGAAGGAATTTCAGCGAACAAACTAAGCTCCTACGAGCAGTACTTC.

V usage is TRBV12-3 or TRBV12-4 and J usage is TRBJ2-1; 12 bases align to TRBD2. The CDR3 extends over 13 amino acids. V lost 0 bases, J lost 16 bases, and 4 bases stayed unmatched. The CDR3 nucleotides are TGTGCCAGCAGTTTAGCTGGACTAGCGGGACCCTTCTTC. Amino acid sequence: CASSLAGLAGPFF.

The chain couples TRBV28 to TRBJ1-3; D gene unclear. This CDR3 is built from 14 residues. Germline V gene lookup returns CDR1 MDHEN and CDR2 SYDVKM. Trimming cost V 5 bases and J 0 bases, with 8 bases left between them. The CDR3 region is CASSPRHSGNTIYF. The CDR3 coding sequence is TGTGCCAGCAGTCCCCGTCACTCTGGAAACACCATATATTTT.

The V gene is TRBV29-1, the J gene TRBJ1-1; 8 nucleotides agree with TRBD1. V shed 5 bases and J 0 bases; nucleotides not matched to a gene: 2. Germline V gene lookup returns CDR1 SQVTM and CDR2 ANQGSEA. The CDR3 consists of 13 residues. The CDR3 here is CSVRTGLNTEAFF. The CDR3, as DNA: TGCAGCGTTCGGACAGGGTTGAACACTGAAGCTTTCTTT.

This sequence joins TRBV11-3 and TRBJ1-1; D may be TRBD1 (6 bases). The CDR3 is 16 amino acids. Trimming removed 5 bases at V and 4 bases at J, with 20 bases between. Germline CDR1 and CDR2: SGHNT and YENEEA. The CDR3 nucleotides read TGTGCCAGCAGCACAATACCTAACAGGGCTACCACTGAAGCTTTCTTT. Protein product: CASSTIPNRATTEAFF.

The chain couples TRBV30 to TRBJ2-2; weak D call: TRBD2 (6 bases). The germline V and J ends were trimmed by 2 bases and 7 bases, with 11 bases remaining between them. There are 13 residues in the CDR3. The germline V gene encodes CDR1 GTSNPN and CDR2 SVGIG (reference sequence). CDR3 amino acids: CAWSSTRIGELFF. The CDR3 coding sequence is TGTGCCTGGAGTTCGACTAGGATCGGGGAGCTGTTTTTT.

The J gene is TRBJ2-7, the V gene TRBV7-2; a possible D gene is TRBD2 (5 bases). This CDR3 has 14 amino acids. V was clipped by 0 bases and J by 7 bases, with 13 bases between them. Germline-derived CDR1 and CDR2 are SGHTA and FQGNSA. In DNA, the CDR3 is TGTGCCAGCAGCTTAGCCTTACCGAGGGAAGAGCAGTACTTC. Translated: CASSLALPREEQYF. Together with reference TRBV7-2 and TRBJ2-7, the CDR3 gives the full variable domain: GAGVSQSPSNKVTEKGKDVELRCDPISGHTALYWYRQSLGQGLEFLIYFQGNSAPDKSGLPSDRFSAERTGGSVSTLTIQRTQQEDSAVYLCASSLALPREEQYFGPGTRLTVT.

V gene TRBV28 combines with J gene TRBJ1-5, with a tentative D call TRBD1 (5 bases). CDR1 is MDHEN, CDR2 SYDVKM, per germline. V lost 5 bases, J lost 5 bases, and 13 bases lay in between. This CDR3 spans 14 amino acids. The CDR3 spells CASSPDRNDQPQHF. The DNA for the CDR3 is TGTGCCAGCAGTCCCGACAGAAATGATCAGCCCCAGCATTTT. The full variable domain, its missing parts supplied by reference TRBV28 and TRBJ1-5, is DVKVTQSSRYLVKRTGEKVFLECVQDMDHENMFWYRQDPGLGLRLIYFSYDVKMKEKGDIPEGYSVSREKKERFSLILESASTNQTSMYLCASSPDRNDQPQHFGDGTRLSIL.

The V gene is TRBV5-1, the J gene TRBJ2-2, with TRBD2 matching 7 bases. The CDR3 consists of 16 residues. Losses at the gene ends were 0 bases for V and 4 bases for J; bases not matched to a gene: 6. Germline V gives CDR1 SGHRS, CDR2 YFSETQ. CDR3 amino acids: CASSLDLAVITGELFF. CDR3 nucleotides: TGCGCCAGCAGCTTGGACCTAGCGGTTATCACCGGGGAGCTGTTTTTT.

The chain combines TRBV27 with TRBJ1-1; the D is unclear. V was cut by 2 bases and J by 0 bases, with 16 bases left in between. Germline assignment: CDR1 MNHEY and CDR2 SMNVEV (reference sequence). The CDR3 loop spans 17 amino acids. CDR3 nucleotide sequence: TGTGCCAGCAGTTTAAATCGGAGGGTTGGGGTGAACACTGAAGCTTTCTTT. Translated: CASSLNRRVGVNTEAFF.

As for this clone: At one of its ends the junction is not consistent with the germline gene, which may arise from a read error. The J gene is TRBJ2-7, the V gene TRBV9; 7 positions agree with TRBD2. Germline assignment: CDR1 SGDLS and CDR2 YYNGEE. This CDR3 is built from 15 residues. This CDR3 is CASSVERDYTYGQYF. The CDR3 coding sequence is TGTGCCAGCAGCGTAGAGCGGGACTACACCTACGGGCAGTACTTC.

The chain has TRBV11-3 and TRBJ2-3; TRBD2 agrees at 8 bases. Germline trimming cut 1 base from V and 3 bases from J; bases unmatched to any gene: 3. The CDR3 length is 15 residues. CDR1 and CDR2 from the germline V gene are SGHNT and YENEEA. CDR3 amino acids: CASSLGSGGTDTQYF. The CDR3 DNA reads as TGTGCCAGCAGCTTAGGGAGCGGGGGAACAGATACGCAGTATTTT.

This chain connects TRBV11-2 to TRBJ2-3; 10 bases are a match to TRBD2. The trim removed 6 bases at V and 2 bases at J, leaving 5 bases unmatched. This CDR3 comprises 15 residues. CDR1 is SGHAT, CDR2 FQNNGV, per germline. The CDR3 protein is CASRRLAGVTDTQYF. DNA for the CDR3: TGTGCCAGCAGGAGGCTAGCGGGAGTCACAGATACGCAGTATTTT.

V and J are TRBV15 and TRBJ2-5; TRBD1 matches 8 bases. CDR3 size: 14 residues. Germline CDR1 LNHNV, CDR2 YYDKDF (reference sequence). The trim removed 3 bases at V and 4 bases at J, leaving 4 bases unmatched. As DNA, the CDR3 is TGTGCCACCAGCAGGACAGGGGATATAGAGACCCAGTACTTC. Its protein is CATSRTGDIETQYF.

This clone occurred once. This chain links TRBV27 with TRBJ1-6; 10 bases fit TRBD1. The CDR3 runs 15 residues. From germline, CDR1 is MNHEY and CDR2 SMNVEV (reference sequence). J gave up 8 bases and V 6 bases, and 7 bases lay outside the gene matches. Written as DNA, the CDR3 is TGTGCCAGCAGAGGCCTCGGACAGGGGGATTCACCCCTCCACTTT. Translation: CASRGLGQGDSPLHF.